One sample yielded the 9 T cell receptor beta chains listed below, sequenced in a study of shared clonotypes between healthy human individuals. TCRdb's copy holds only in-frame clones and misses some; the assay was immunoSEQ multiplex PCR. The table includes 2.3 million or so clones, over 85% detected once. Sequenced input: naive CD4+ T cells from PBMCs. Described subset: CD45RA+ positively selected. The receptors stem from a man in his late teens or twenties in good health. Some clones in this sample may be carry-over from other donors' samples.

V gene TRBV28 combines with J gene TRBJ2-5; TRBD1 agrees at 9 bases. J gave up 3 bases and V 3 bases, and 8 bases lay outside the gene matches. The CDR3 consists of 16 residues. The V gene's germline CDR1 is MDHEN and CDR2 SYDVKM. The CDR3 DNA reads as TGTGCCAGCAGTTTGTTGGGACAGGGCGCAAAAGAGACCCAGTACTTC. This encodes CASSLLGQGAKETQYF.

The chain couples TRBV2 to TRBJ2-5, with 8 bases matching TRBD1. V was pared by 4 bases and J by 5 bases, with 6 bases of the junction left unmatched. The CDR3 covers 14 residues. Germline lookup yields CDR1 SNHLY and CDR2 FYNNEI. In nucleotides, the CDR3 is TGTGCCAGCAGTGGGGACAGGAGGGAGGAGACCCAGTACTTC. It yields the protein CASSGDRREETQYF.

This chain joins TRBV5-1 and TRBJ2-7; TRBD1 matches 8 bases. Losses at the gene ends were 4 bases for V and 0 bases for J; bases not matched to a gene: 6. This CDR3 region has 15 residues. Per the germline V gene, CDR1 is SGHRS and CDR2 is YFSETQ. CDR3 DNA sequence: TGCGCCAGCAGCGCGGGACAGGAGAGCTCCTACGAGCAGTACTTC. It encodes CASSAGQESSYEQYF.

The chain employs TRBV6-5 and TRBJ2-2; TRBD2 aligns across 11 bases. There are 16 residues in the CDR3. Germline V gives CDR1 MNHEY, CDR2 SVGAGI. The trim removed 2 bases at V and 4 bases at J, leaving 3 bases unmatched. This CDR3 reads CASSYLAGGSTGELFF. CDR3 DNA: TGTGCCAGCAGTTACCTAGCGGGAGGATCCACCGGGGAGCTGTTTTTT.

On this clone itself: The germline gene is not matched at one end of the junction; a read error may be the cause. This chain joins TRBV18 and TRBJ2-7; no firm D call. Germline CDR1 reads KGHSH; CDR2 reads LQKENI. This CDR3 region has 12 residues. CDR3 coding DNA: TGTGCCAGCTCACCGACTCTGTACGAACAGTACTTC. Protein product: CASSPTLYEQYF.

The chain couples TRBV6-4 to TRBJ2-3; possibly TRBD1 or TRBD2 for D (5 bases each). From germline, CDR1 is MRHNA and CDR2 SNTAGT. The CDR3 extends over 14 amino acids. With 5 bases removed from V and 1 base from J, the gap between germline ends came to 10 bases. CDR3 DNA: TGTGCCAGCAGTTCGTTGGGGGGCACAGATACGCAGTATTTT. It translates to CASSSLGGTDTQYF.

In DNA form, the CDR3 reads TGTGCCAGCAGCTTGGAGGAGGTAACTGAAGCTTTCTTT. It yields the protein CASSLEEVTEAFF. The chain has TRBV5-6 and TRBJ1-1; D gene ambiguous. Germline V gene data show CDR1 as SGHDT and CDR2 as YYEEEE. The CDR3 loop spans 13 amino acids. Trimming shortened V by 0 bases and J by 5 bases, and 8 bases separated the two germline ends.

The genes are TRBV2 and TRBJ1-1, with 9 bases aligning to TRBD1. Germline V CDR1 and CDR2: SNHLY, FYNNEI. V lost 3 bases to trimming and J lost 7 bases; unmatched junction nucleotides: 6. The CDR3 length is 14 residues. CDR3 loop: CASSDRQGESEAFF. CDR3 nucleotide sequence: TGTGCCAGCAGTGACCGACAGGGGGAGAGTGAAGCTTTCTTT.

The chain combines TRBV29-1 with TRBJ2-7; D perhaps matches TRBD1 (6 bases). With 4 bases removed from V and 4 bases from J, the gap between germline ends came to 14 bases. The germline CDR1 and CDR2 sequences are SQVTM and ANQGSEA. The CDR3 length is 13 residues. CDR3 sequence reads: CSVAGGAWYEQYF. As DNA, the CDR3 is TGCAGCGTTGCTGGGGGCGCATGGTACGAGCAGTACTTC.